The sequence of this T cell receptor (beta chain) was determined in a study of radiation and T cells in renal cell carcinoma. About the research overall: Nephrectomy followed 15 Gy stereotactic body radiation by 4 weeks. Broader study findings: Top tumor clonotypes rose in blood 2 weeks post-radiation, then contracted.

Time point indicated: blood 2 weeks post-SBRT. As to treatment: 15 Gy SBRT to primary tumor, nephrectomy 4 weeks later. This renal cell carcinoma was of the clear cell type. As concerns this clone: The antigen is unknown.

Sequenced by immunoSEQ multiplex PCR; TCRdb stores in-frame clones only, minus some. The sample lists roughly 130,000 clones; 70% to 90% were seen once. Germline loops: CDR1 MNHNS, CDR2 SASEGT. V lost 6 bases to trimming and J lost 4 bases, with 18 bases between them. CDR3 size: 15 residues. This clonotype was sampled from a woman between 65 and 79 years old with renal cell carcinoma. The sample in question was blood, obtained from a patient whose treatment included radiotherapy and nephrectomy. The chain joins TRBV6-1 to TRBJ1-2; tentative D call: TRBD1 (6 bases). The CDR3 loop reads CASREVPGAVYGYTF. The CDR3 nucleotides read TGTGCCAGCAGGGAGGTCCCAGGGGCGGTCTATGGCTACACCTTC.